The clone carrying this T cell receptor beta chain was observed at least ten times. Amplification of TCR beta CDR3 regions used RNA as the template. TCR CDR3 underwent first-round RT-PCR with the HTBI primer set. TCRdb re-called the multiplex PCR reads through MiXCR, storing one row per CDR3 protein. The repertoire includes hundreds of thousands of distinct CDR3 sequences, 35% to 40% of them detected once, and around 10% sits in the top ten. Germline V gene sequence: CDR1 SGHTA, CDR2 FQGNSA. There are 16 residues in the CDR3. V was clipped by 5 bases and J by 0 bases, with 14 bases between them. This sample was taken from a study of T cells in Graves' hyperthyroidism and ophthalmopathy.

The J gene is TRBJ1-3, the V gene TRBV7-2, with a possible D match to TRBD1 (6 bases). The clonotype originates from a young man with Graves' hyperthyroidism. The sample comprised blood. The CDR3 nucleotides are TGTGCCAGCAGCCCTCGACAGGCCGTCTCTGGAAACACCATATATTTT. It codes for CASSPRQAVSGNTIYF.